This T cell receptor beta chain is drawn from a study of CD4+ T cells in melanoma (dated by TCRdb to 2022 to 2024). As for the study more broadly: The study examined neoantigen-specific CD4+ T cells in human melanoma. What the authors observed across the whole study: Neoantigen-specific CD4+ T cells were reported to be correlated with the function of CD8+ T cells, macrophages and B cells. Neoantigen-specific CD4+ T cells in melanoma were reported to show diverse differentiation states.

Donors were patients with melanoma. A note on this clone: The specificity of this receptor is unknown. Per-base qualities were not stored, and no clone one base away is much larger.

Libraries were made using the immunoSEQ multiplex PCR assay. This is the immuneACCESS table as TCRdb keeps it, with only in-frame sequences that have V and J called. A part of the clones is gone; compared with another copy, unresolved V genes explain less than half, and the rest is unexplained. This sample lists fewer than 20,000 clones; about 84% were detected once. The ten largest clones take up roughly 5.4% of the sample. V and J lose 0 bases and 2 bases, and a span of 10 bases separates them. CDR1 and CDR2 are read off the germline V gene as SGHRS and YFSETQ. The CDR3 covers 15 residues, taking in both the cysteine and the phenylalanine. The DNA shown is the 45-base CDR3, in frame from base 1.

The chain was built from TRBV5-1 and TRBJ2-3; no confident D gene assignment can be made. The origin of this receptor is a human donor with melanoma. The specimen was cells from a culture (not recorded whether cultured in vitro). In nucleotides, the sequence is TGCGCCAGCAGCTTGGTAGGCTATTTCACAGATACGCAGTATTTT. Its amino acids are CASSLVGYFTDTQYF.